Below, one T cell receptor (beta chain) is given with its context. In the original workflow: Amplification from reference gene primers served as the basis for estimated nucleated cell counts. Measured with immunoSEQ multiplex PCR; TCRdb has only the in-frame clones, and not every one. V, J and clone size were drawn from that table, and D and trimming were deduced from the DNA. The repertoire holds 200,000 or so clones, roughly 80% seen once, with more than 4.5% in the top ten. The V end lost 4 bases, the J end lost 10 bases, and 17 bases lay between the germline ends. From germline, CDR1 is SGDLS and CDR2 YYNGEE. This CDR3 is built from 13 residues. This sample is part of a study of blood T cell repertoires in COVID-19. Study-wide background: Samples of COVID-19 (acute and convalescent) were obtained from the United States, Italy and Spain. T cells, B-cell-depleted T cells, or PBMCs supplied cDNA or gDNA.

The chain links TRBV9 to TRBJ1-1; TRBD1 is a possible D gene (5 bases). This TCR was recovered from a woman aged 25 to 39 with acute or convalescent COVID-19. Material: peripheral blood. CDR3 sequence (DNA): TGTGCCAGCAGCCCCAATGTGGGGGGAAGAGCTTTCTTT. It is translated as CASSPNVGGRAFF.